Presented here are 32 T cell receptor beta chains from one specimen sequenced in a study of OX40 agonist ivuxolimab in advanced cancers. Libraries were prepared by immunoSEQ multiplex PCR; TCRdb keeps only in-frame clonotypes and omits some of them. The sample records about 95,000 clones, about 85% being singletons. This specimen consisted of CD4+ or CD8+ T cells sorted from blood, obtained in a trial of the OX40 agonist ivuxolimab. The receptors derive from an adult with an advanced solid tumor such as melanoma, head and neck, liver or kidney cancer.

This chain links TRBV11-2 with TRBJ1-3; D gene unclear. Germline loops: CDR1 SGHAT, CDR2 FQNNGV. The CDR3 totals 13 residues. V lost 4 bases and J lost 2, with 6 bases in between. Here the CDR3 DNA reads TGTGCCAGCAGCTCGGGCCCTGGAAACACCATATATTTT. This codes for CASSSGPGNTIYF.

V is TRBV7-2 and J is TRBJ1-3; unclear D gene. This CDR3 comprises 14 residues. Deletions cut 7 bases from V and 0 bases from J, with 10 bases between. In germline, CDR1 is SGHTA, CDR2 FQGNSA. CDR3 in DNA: TGTGCCAGCACCATCCCGAGCTCTGGAAACACCATATATTTT. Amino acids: CASTIPSSGNTIYF. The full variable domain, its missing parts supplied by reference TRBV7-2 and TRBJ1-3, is GAGVSQSPSNKVTEKGKDVELRCDPISGHTALYWYRQSLGQGLEFLIYFQGNSAPDKSGLPSDRFSAERTGGSVSTLTIQRTQQEDSAVYLCASTIPSSGNTIYFGEGSWLTVV.

The DNA of the CDR3 is TGTGCCACCAGCAGAGTAGGGAATTATGGCTACACCTTC. Protein sequence: CATSRVGNYGYTF. The chain recombines TRBV15 with TRBJ1-2; D call uncertain. This CDR3 is 13 amino acids long. CDR1 and CDR2 (germline): LNHNV, YYDKDF (reference sequence). V gave up 1 base and J gave up 5 bases, with 8 bases separating them.

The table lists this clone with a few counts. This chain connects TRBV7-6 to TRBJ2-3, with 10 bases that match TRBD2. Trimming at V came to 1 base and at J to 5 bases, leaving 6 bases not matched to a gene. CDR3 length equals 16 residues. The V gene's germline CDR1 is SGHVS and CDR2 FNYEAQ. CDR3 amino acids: CASSLGAAGGQDTQYF. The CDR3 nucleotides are TGTGCCAGCAGCTTAGGGGCAGCGGGAGGGCAAGATACGCAGTATTTT.

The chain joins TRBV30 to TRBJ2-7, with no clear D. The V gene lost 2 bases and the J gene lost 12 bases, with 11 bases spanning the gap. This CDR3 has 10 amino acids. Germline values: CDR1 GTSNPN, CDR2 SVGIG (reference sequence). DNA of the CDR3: TGTGCCTGGAGTTCCACGGGCCTGTACTTC. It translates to CAWSSTGLYF.

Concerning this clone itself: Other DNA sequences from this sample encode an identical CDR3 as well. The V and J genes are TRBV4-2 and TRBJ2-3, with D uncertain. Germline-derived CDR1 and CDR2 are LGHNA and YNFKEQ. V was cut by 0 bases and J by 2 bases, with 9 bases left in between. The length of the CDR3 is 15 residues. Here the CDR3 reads CASSQDRRITDTQYF. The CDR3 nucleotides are TGTGCCAGCAGCCAAGATAGGCGGATCACAGATACGCAGTATTTT.

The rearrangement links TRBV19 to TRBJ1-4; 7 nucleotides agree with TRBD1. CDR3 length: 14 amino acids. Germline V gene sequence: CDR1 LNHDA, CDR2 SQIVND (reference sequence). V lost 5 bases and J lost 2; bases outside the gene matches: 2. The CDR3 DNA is TGTGCCAGTAGTTTACAGGGGACTAATGAAAAACTGTTTTTT. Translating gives CASSLQGTNEKLFF.

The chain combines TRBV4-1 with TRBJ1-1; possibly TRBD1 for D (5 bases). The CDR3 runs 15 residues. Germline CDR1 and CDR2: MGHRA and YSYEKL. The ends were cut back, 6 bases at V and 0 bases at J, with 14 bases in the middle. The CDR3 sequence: CASSPSTDLNTEAFF. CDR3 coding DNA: TGCGCCAGCAGTCCCTCGACAGACCTGAACACTGAAGCTTTCTTT.

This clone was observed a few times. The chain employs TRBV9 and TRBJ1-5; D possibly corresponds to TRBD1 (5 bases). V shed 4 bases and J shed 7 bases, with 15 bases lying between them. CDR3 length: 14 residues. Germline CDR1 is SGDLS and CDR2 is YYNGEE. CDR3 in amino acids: CASSPRQGGQPQHF. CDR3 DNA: TGTGCCAGCAGCCCCCGGCAGGGAGGGCAGCCCCAGCATTTT. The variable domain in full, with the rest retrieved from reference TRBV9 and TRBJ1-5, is DSGVTQTPKHLITATGQRVTLRCSPRSGDLSVYWYQQSLDQGLQFLIQYYNGEERAKGNILERFSAQQFPDLHSELNLSSLELGDSALYFCASSPRQGGQPQHFGDGTRLSIL.

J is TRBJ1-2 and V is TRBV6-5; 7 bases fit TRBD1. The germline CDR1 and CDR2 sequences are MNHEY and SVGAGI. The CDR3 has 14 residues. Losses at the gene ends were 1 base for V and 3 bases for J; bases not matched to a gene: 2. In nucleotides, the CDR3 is TGTGCCAGCAGTTACTTCGGGACAGACTATGGCTACACCTTC. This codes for CASSYFGTDYGYTF.

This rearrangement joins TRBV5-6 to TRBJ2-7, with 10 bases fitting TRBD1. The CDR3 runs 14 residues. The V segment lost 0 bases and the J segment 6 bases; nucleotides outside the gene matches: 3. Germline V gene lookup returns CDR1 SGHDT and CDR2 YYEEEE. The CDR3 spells CASSLAGTGVEQYF. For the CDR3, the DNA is TGTGCCAGCAGCTTGGCGGGGACAGGGGTCGAGCAGTACTTC.

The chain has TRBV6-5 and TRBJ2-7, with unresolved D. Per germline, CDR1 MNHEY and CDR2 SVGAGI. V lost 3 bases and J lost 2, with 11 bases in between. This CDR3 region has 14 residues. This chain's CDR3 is CASSYSYPTYEQYF. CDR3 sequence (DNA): TGTGCCAGCAGTTATAGTTACCCCACCTACGAGCAGTACTTC.

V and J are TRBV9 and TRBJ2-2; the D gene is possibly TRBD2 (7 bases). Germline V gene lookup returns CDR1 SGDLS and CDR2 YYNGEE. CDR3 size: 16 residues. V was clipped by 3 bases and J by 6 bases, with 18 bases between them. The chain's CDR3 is CASSEGGGPTAGELFF. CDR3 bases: TGTGCCAGCAGCGAGGGGGGAGGGCCGACAGCCGGGGAGCTGTTTTTT.

CDR3 residues: CASSQDFQGTNEQYF. CDR3 nucleotide sequence: TGCGCCAGCAGCCAAGATTTTCAGGGGACCAACGAGCAGTACTTC. The V call is TRBV4-3, the J call TRBJ2-7, with D maybe TRBD1 (6 bases). This CDR3 is 15 amino acids long. Trimming cost V 0 bases and J 5 bases, with 14 bases left between them. CDR1 LGHNA and CDR2 YSLEER come from the germline V gene.

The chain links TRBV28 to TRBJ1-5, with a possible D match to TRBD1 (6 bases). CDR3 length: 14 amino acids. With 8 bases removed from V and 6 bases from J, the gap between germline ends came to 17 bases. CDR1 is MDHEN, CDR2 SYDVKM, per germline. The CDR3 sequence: CASAPSQGSQPQHF. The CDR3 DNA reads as TGTGCCAGCGCACCGTCACAGGGCTCTCAGCCCCAGCATTTT.

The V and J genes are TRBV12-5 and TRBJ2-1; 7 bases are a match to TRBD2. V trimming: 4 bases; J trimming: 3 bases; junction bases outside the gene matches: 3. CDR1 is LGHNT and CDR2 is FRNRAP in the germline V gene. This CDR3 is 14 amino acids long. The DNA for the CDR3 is TGTGCTAGTGGTTCGACTAGCTTCTACAATGAGCAGTTCTTC. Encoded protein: CASGSTSFYNEQFF.

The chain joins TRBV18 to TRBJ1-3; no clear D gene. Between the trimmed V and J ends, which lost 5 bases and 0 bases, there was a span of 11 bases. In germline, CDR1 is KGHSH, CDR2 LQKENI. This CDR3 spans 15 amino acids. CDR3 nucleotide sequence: TGTGCCAGCTCAGACACACCGGCCTCTGGAAACACCATATATTTT. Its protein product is CASSDTPASGNTIYF.

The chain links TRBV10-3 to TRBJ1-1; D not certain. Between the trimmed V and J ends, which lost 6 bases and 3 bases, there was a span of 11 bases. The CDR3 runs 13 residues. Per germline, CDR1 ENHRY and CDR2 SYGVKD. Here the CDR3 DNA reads TGTGCCATCAGACCAAAGCGGGACACTGAAGCTTTCTTT. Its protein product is CAIRPKRDTEAFF.

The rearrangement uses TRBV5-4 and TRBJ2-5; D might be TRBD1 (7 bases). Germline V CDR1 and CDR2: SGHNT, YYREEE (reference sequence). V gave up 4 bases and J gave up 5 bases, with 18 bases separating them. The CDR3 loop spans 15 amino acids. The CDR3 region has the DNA TGTGCCAGCAGCCTCCAGGGGGGAAGGAAGGAGACCCAGTACTTC. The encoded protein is CASSLQGGRKETQYF.

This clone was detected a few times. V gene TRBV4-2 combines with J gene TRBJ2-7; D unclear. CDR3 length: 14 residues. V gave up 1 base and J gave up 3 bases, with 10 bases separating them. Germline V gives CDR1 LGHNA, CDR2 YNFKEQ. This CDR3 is CASSQAMGLYEQYF. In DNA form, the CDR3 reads TGTGCCAGCAGCCAAGCGATGGGCCTCTACGAGCAGTACTTC.

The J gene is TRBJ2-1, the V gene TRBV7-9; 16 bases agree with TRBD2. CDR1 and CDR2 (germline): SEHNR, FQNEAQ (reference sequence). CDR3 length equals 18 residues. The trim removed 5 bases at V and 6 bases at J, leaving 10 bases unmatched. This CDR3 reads CASSQPGTSGRALNEQFF. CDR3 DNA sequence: TGTGCCAGCAGCCAGCCAGGGACTAGCGGGAGGGCCCTCAATGAGCAGTTCTTC.

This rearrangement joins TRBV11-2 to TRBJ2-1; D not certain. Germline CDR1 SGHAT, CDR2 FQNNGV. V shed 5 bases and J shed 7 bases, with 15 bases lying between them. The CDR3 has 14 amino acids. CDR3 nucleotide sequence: TGTGCCAGCAGCCTATTAGTATCGGCTAATGAGCAGTTCTTC. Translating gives CASSLLVSANEQFF.

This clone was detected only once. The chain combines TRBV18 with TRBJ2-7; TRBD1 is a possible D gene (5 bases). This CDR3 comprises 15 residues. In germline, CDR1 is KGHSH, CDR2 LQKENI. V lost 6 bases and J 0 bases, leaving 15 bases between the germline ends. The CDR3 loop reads CASSPSMTDSYEQYF. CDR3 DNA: TGTGCCAGCTCTCCCTCAATGACAGACTCCTACGAGCAGTACTTC. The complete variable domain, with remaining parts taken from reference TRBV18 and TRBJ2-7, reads NAGVMQNPRHLVRRRGQEARLRCSPMKGHSHVYWYRQLPEEGLKFMVYLQKENIIDESGMPKERFSAEFPKEGPSILRIQQVVRGDSAAYFCASSPSMTDSYEQYFGPGTRLTVT.

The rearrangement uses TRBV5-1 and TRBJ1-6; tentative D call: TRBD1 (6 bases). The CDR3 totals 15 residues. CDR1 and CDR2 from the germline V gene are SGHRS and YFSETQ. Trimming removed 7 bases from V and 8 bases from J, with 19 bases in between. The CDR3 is CASRLRGQRDSPLHF. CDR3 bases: TGCGCCAGCCGCCTGCGGGGACAAAGGGATTCACCCCTCCACTTT.

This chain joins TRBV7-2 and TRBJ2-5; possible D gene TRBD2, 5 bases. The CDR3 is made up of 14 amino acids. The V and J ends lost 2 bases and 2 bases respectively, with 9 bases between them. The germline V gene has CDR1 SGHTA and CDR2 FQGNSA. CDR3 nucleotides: TGTGCCAGCAGCTTAAACGGGGAACAAGAGACCCAGTACTTC. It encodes CASSLNGEQETQYF. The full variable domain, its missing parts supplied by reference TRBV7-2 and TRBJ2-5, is GAGVSQSPSNKVTEKGKDVELRCDPISGHTALYWYRQSLGQGLEFLIYFQGNSAPDKSGLPSDRFSAERTGGSVSTLTIQRTQQEDSAVYLCASSLNGEQETQYFGPGTRLLVL.

The CDR3 DNA reads TGTGCCAGCAGCCAAGATGAGGGGCAACACACAGATACGCAGTATTTT. This encodes CASSQDEGQHTDTQYF. This sequence joins TRBV4-2 and TRBJ2-3, with D perhaps TRBD1 or TRBD2 (5 bases each). The CDR3 extends over 16 amino acids. Germline CDR1 is LGHNA and CDR2 is YNFKEQ. The V end was cut by 0 bases, the J end by 2 bases, with 12 bases between.

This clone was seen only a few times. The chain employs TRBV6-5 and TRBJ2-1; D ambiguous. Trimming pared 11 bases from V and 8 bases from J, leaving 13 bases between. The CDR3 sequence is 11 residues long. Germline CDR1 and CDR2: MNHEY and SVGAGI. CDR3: CAARGVDEQFF. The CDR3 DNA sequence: TGTGCCGCCCGTGGAGTGGATGAGCAGTTCTTC.

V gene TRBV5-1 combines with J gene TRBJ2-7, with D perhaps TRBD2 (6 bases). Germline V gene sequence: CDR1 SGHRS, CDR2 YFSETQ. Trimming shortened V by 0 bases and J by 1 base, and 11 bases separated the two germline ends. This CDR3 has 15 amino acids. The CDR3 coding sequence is TGCGCCAGCAGCTTGGCCGCAGGGAGGTCCTACGAGCAGTACTTC. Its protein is CASSLAAGRSYEQYF.

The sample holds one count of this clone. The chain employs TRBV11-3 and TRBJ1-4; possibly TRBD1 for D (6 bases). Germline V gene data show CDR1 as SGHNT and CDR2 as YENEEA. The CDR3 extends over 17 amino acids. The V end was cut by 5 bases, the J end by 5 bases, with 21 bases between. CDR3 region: CASSAARWGLGNEKLFF. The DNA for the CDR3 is TGTGCCAGCAGCGCCGCACGATGGGGGCTTGGAAATGAAAAACTGTTTTTT.

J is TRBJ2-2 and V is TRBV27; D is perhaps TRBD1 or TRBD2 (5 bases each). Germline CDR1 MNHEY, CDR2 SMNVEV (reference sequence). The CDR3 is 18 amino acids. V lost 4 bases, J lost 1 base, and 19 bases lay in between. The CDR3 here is CASSSNLGGTVNTGELFF. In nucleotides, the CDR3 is TGTGCCAGCAGTTCAAATCTCGGTGGGACGGTGAACACCGGGGAGCTGTTTTTT.

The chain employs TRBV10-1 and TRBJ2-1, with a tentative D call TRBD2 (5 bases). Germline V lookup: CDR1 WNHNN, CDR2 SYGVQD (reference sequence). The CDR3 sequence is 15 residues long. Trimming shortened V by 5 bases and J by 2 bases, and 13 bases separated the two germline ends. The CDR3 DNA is TGCGCCAGCAGTTCCGCTCGGGGAGCCTACAATGAGCAGTTCTTC. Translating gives CASSSARGAYNEQFF.

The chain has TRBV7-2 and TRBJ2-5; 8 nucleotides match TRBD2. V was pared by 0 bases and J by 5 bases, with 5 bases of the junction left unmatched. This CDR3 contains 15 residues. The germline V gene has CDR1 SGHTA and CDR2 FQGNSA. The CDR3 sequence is CASSLAGGRRETQYF. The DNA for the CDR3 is TGTGCCAGCAGCTTAGCTGGCGGGAGGCGGGAGACCCAGTACTTC.